This T cell receptor (beta chain) was observed in a study of neoadjuvant anti-PD-1 for oral cavity cancer. Whole-study findings and limits: Greater tumor shrinkage accompanied bigger post-treatment sizes of preexisting clones.

This clone was seen only a few times. Its antigen is as yet unknown. Time point here: after neoadjuvant nivolumab, at surgical resection. Generated by immunoSEQ multiplex PCR, the TCRdb table keeps only in-frame clones and is missing some. The sample lists roughly 24,000 clones; 25% to 35% were seen once. J was trimmed by 12 bases and V by 5 bases; bases with no gene match: 6. The CDR3 totals 13 residues. The V gene's germline CDR1 is MDHEN and CDR2 SYDVKM. The V call is TRBV28, the J call TRBJ2-7; TRBD2 matches at 14 bases. Sequencing used tumor tissue, obtained after nivolumab (anti-PD-1) treatment. The clonotype originates from a person aged 35-80 years with oral cavity squamous cell carcinoma. In nucleotides, the CDR3 is TGTGCCAGCAGTCAAGGGACTAGCGGGAGTCCGTACTTC. Translated: CASSQGTSGSPYF.